The 3 T cell receptor beta chains given below trace back to one sample, sequenced in a study of blood T cell repertoires in COVID-19. Libraries were prepared by immunoSEQ multiplex PCR; TCRdb keeps only in-frame clonotypes and omits some of them. The sample gives about 200,000 clones, about 80% of which show up once; around 7.5% is in the top ten. Sequenced sample: PBMCs or T cells enriched from blood (not recorded which). Receptor source: a man between 40 and 49 years old who had recovered from COVID-19.

The chain joins TRBV28 to TRBJ1-2; D not resolved. V was pared by 5 bases and J by 10 bases, with 20 bases between. The germline gives CDR1 MDHEN, CDR2 SYDVKM. This CDR3 comprises 14 residues. This chain's CDR3 is CASSPDPREFDYTF. The CDR3 nucleotides are TGTGCCAGCAGTCCCGATCCCCGGGAGTTCGACTACACCTTC.

The J gene is TRBJ1-1, the V gene TRBV4-2, with D tentatively TRBD1 (5 bases). Germline V gene lookup returns CDR1 LGHNA and CDR2 YNFKEQ. The CDR3 is 16 amino acids. With 1 base removed from V and 0 bases from J, the gap between germline ends came to 12 bases. CDR3 sequence (DNA): TGTGCCAGCAGCCAAGCGAGTCACAGGATGAACACTGAAGCTTTCTTT. Its protein is CASSQASHRMNTEAFF.

The sample holds a few counts of this clone. The chain is built from TRBV9 and TRBJ1-6; D possibly corresponds to TRBD1 (5 bases). The V gene lost 3 bases and the J gene lost 8 bases, with 12 bases spanning the gap. The length of the CDR3 is 14 residues. Germline V gene lookup returns CDR1 SGDLS and CDR2 YYNGEE. CDR3 nucleotides: TGTGCCAGCAGCGCAAGGCCGGGGGATTCACCCCTCCACTTT. This sequence encodes CASSARPGDSPLHF.